This T cell receptor (beta chain) originates from a study of T cells in Graves' hyperthyroidism and ophthalmopathy. At the level of the study: Peripheral blood was collected at initial diagnosis, before any treatment.

Researchers amplified the TCR beta CDR3 regions from RNA transcripts. The TCR CDR3 was amplified in a first-round RT-PCR using the HTBI primer set. In TCRdb, the multiplex PCR reads were re-called with MiXCR into one record per CDR3 protein. Among more than 350,000 distinct CDR3 sequences, about 15% were seen once, and the ten largest hold about a third. This clonotype was counted ten times or more. Antigen unknown. Diagnoses were made from clinical symptoms, serum measures (thyroxine and TRAb), thyroid ultrasound and orbital computed tomography. Findings and limits, study-wide: In the blood, most expanded thyroid clonotypes above 0.001 appeared as well. With a median lead of roughly 6.2 months before onset, the model predicted ophthalmopathy.

Sequencing was done on a sample of blood. This clonotype was sampled from a woman aged 25 to 45 with Graves' hyperthyroidism that later progressed to Graves' ophthalmopathy.

The chain's CDR3 is CASSLWQGNQPQHF. CDR3 DNA: TGTGCCAGCAGTTTGTGGCAGGGTAATCAGCCCCAGCATTTT. The chain has TRBV28 and TRBJ1-5, with D perhaps TRBD1 (5 bases). Germline assignment: CDR1 MDHEN and CDR2 SYDVKM. The CDR3 totals 14 residues. The V end was cut by 3 bases, the J end by 4 bases, with 10 bases between.